Below, 2 T cell receptor beta chains from the same sample are listed, as sequenced in a study of shared clonotypes between healthy human individuals. Produced via immunoSEQ multiplex PCR; TCRdb's table is partial and in-frame only. The sample consists of about 1.1 million clones, 77% of them appearing once. The sequenced sample consisted of memory CD4+ T cells from PBMCs. Subset noted: CD45RA-negative fraction. The receptors originated from a man aged 18 to 35 in good health. Some clones in this sample may be carry-over from other donors' samples.

CDR3: CASSPGPGTPSYEQYF. The DNA for the CDR3 is TGTGCCAGCTCCCCGGGGCCAGGGACACCTTCCTACGAGCAGTACTTC. The chain joins TRBV18 to TRBJ2-7; maybe TRBD1 (6 bases). V lost 6 bases and J 1 base, leaving 19 bases between the germline ends. Germline loops: CDR1 KGHSH, CDR2 LQKENI. The CDR3 extends over 16 amino acids.

This clone appeared a few times. CDR3: CASSQSLGGANTIYF. As DNA, the CDR3 is TGCGCCAGCAGCCAGTCCCTCGGGGGAGCAAACACCATATATTTT. This chain uses TRBV4-1 with TRBJ1-3; perhaps TRBD1 as D (5 bases). The V end lost 3 bases, the J end lost 6 bases, and 15 bases lay between the germline ends. Germline V gene data show CDR1 as MGHRA and CDR2 as YSYEKL. The CDR3 runs to 15 residues.